This T cell receptor beta chain was found in a study of early T cells in non-severe SARS-CoV-2 infection. Background on the study: Sequencing targeted bulk RNA from unsorted whole blood, leaving chains unpaired.

Each cDNA molecule carried a unique molecular identifier. TCRdb re-called the 5' RACE reads with MiXCR, one entry per CDR3 protein. The sample comprises about 50,000 distinct CDR3 sequences, less than 9.5% of which are singletons, and 5.3% rests with the top ten. V was clipped by 2 bases and J by 5 bases; unmatched bases: 5. The CDR3 length is 14 residues. Germline CDR1 reads KGHSH; CDR2 reads LQKENI. The J gene is TRBJ2-5, the V gene TRBV18; 7 positions match TRBD2. Sample: whole blood, taken at baseline. The receptor was derived from an adult who was a healthcare worker with PCR-confirmed SARS-CoV-2 infection or an uninfected control (not recorded which). CDR3 coding DNA: TGTGCCAGCTCACCAGGCGGGAGTCGCGAGACCCAGTACTTC. Its protein is CASSPGGSRETQYF.